The 5 T cell receptor beta chains below all came from one sample that was sequenced in a study of T cells after yellow fever vaccination. MiXCR was run by TCRdb on the 5' RACE reads, yielding one entry per CDR3 protein. Of 150,000 to 200,000 distinct CDR3 sequences in the sample, around 9% were seen once. The sequencing here drew on CD8+ T cells sorted from PBMCs, taken 45 days after the yellow fever booster vaccination. The receptors derive from a man younger than 35 who received the YFV17D yellow fever vaccine.

The table lists this clonotype with a few counts. V is TRBV6-2 or TRBV6-3 and J is TRBJ1-5; D is perhaps TRBD1 (6 bases). CDR1 is MNHEY and CDR2 is SVGEGT in the germline V gene. The CDR3 runs to 15 residues. The germline V and J ends were trimmed by 2 bases and 4 bases, with 12 bases remaining between them. CDR3 nucleotide sequence: TGTGCCAGCAGTTACGGGGGGCTCGGTAATCAGCCCCAGCATTTT. Encoded protein: CASSYGGLGNQPQHF.

In this sample, this clonotype turned up a few times. The chain couples TRBV7-9 to TRBJ2-1, with 9 bases that match TRBD2. Germline values: CDR1 SEHNR, CDR2 FQNEAQ (reference sequence). The CDR3 sequence is 15 residues long. V dropped 5 bases and J dropped 4; count of bases not matched to a gene: 6. In nucleotides, the CDR3 is TGTGCCAGCAGCCAGCTAGCGGGGATTTACAATGAGCAGTTCTTC. It specifies CASSQLAGIYNEQFF. Full variable domain (missing parts from reference TRBV7-9 and TRBJ2-1): DTGVSQNPRHKITKRGQNVTFRCDPISEHNRLYWYRQTLGQGPEFLTYFQNEAQLEKSRLLSDRFSAERPKGSFSTLEIQRTEQGDSAMYLCASSQLAGIYNEQFFGPGTRLTVL.

This clonotype has just a few counts. The chain is built from TRBV27 and TRBJ1-5, with D possibly being TRBD1 (6 bases). This CDR3 region has 14 residues. Germline CDR1 is MNHEY and CDR2 is SMNVEV (reference sequence). V shed 8 bases and J shed 0 bases, with 11 bases lying between them. The DNA for the CDR3 is TGTGCCAGCCGAAGGGGGTATAGCAATCAGCCCCAGCATTTT. As protein: CASRRGYSNQPQHF.

V and J are TRBV6-5 and TRBJ2-5; 8 nucleotides match TRBD2. Per germline, CDR1 MNHEY and CDR2 SVGAGI. The V segment lost 5 bases and the J segment 2 bases; nucleotides outside the gene matches: 7. The CDR3 length is 15 residues. The CDR3 coding sequence is TGTGCCAGCAGTACGGCGGGGGGTACACAAGAGACCCAGTACTTC. Protein sequence: CASSTAGGTQETQYF.

This clonotype was detected only a few times. The CDR3 region has the DNA TGTGCCAGCAGCCCCCCCCGTACCAATGAGCAGTTCTTC. Its translation: CASSPPRTNEQFF. The V gene is TRBV7-9, the J gene TRBJ2-1; D remains unclear. CDR1 SEHNR and CDR2 FQNEAQ come from the germline V gene (reference sequence). V lost 5 bases, J lost 6 bases, and 11 bases lay in between. The CDR3 extends over 13 amino acids.